What follows are 10 T cell receptor beta chains derived from one specimen sequenced in a study of T cells in Graves' hyperthyroidism and ophthalmopathy. Researchers took RNA transcripts and amplified the TCR beta CDR3 regions from them. HTBI primers were employed in a first-round RT-PCR of the TCR CDR3. TCRdb called the multiplex PCR reads again in MiXCR, with one record for every CDR3 protein. The table includes approximately 640,000 distinct CDR3 sequences, 15% to 20% detected once. The sequenced sample was blood. The receptors shown here come from a man aged 45-60 years with Graves' hyperthyroidism.

The J gene is TRBJ2-3, the V gene TRBV5-5; maybe TRBD2 (5 bases). The CDR3 covers 17 residues. V lost 4 bases to trimming and J lost 0 bases, with 18 bases between them. Per the germline V gene, CDR1 is SGHKS and CDR2 is YYEKEE (reference sequence). CDR3 nucleotide sequence: TGTGCCAGCAGCCTCGTGAGAGGAGGCACCAGCACAGATACGCAGTATTTT. The encoded protein is CASSLVRGGTSTDTQYF.

This clonotype was counted only a few times. The chain carries TRBV4-3 and TRBJ2-5; D uncertain. The germline gives CDR1 LGHNA, CDR2 YSLEER. The V gene lost 1 base and the J gene lost 5 bases, with 8 bases spanning the gap. The CDR3 consists of 13 residues. The chain's CDR3 is CASSQALMETQYF. For the CDR3, the DNA is TGCGCCAGCAGCCAAGCGTTGATGGAGACCCAGTACTTC.

This clonotype was counted between two and nine times. The chain employs TRBV7-6 and TRBJ2-7; D remains ambiguous. Between the trimmed V and J ends, which lost 3 bases and 5 bases, there was a span of 11 bases. The CDR3 has 13 amino acids. Germline V lookup: CDR1 SGHVS, CDR2 FNYEAQ. CDR3 protein: CASSFEGGNEQYF. In DNA, the CDR3 is TGTGCCAGCAGCTTTGAAGGTGGCAACGAGCAGTACTTC. The variable domain in full, with the rest retrieved from reference TRBV7-6 and TRBJ2-7, is GAGVSQSPRYKVTKRGQDVALRCDPISGHVSLYWYRQALGQGPEFLTYFNYEAQQDKSGLPNDRFSAERPEGSISTLTIQRTEQRDSAMYRCASSFEGGNEQYFGPGTRLTVT.

The gene calls are TRBV19 and TRBJ2-2; D gene uncertain. The CDR3 extends over 14 amino acids. Trimming removed 5 bases from V and 4 bases from J, with 11 bases in between. Germline V lookup: CDR1 LNHDA, CDR2 SQIVND (reference sequence). In DNA form, the CDR3 reads TGTGCCAGTAGTTCTGACGTAACCACCGGGGAGCTGTTTTTT. Its translation: CASSSDVTTGELFF.

This chain connects TRBV2 to TRBJ2-7; 8 nucleotides agree with TRBD1. The junction had 12 bases not matched to a gene; V was cut back by 10 bases and J by 4 bases. The CDR3 is 14 amino acids. CDR1 is SNHLY, CDR2 FYNNEI, per germline. The CDR3 is CATREGQVAYEQYF. For the CDR3, the DNA is TGTGCCACCAGAGAGGGACAGGTGGCGTACGAGCAGTACTTC. Together with reference TRBV2 and TRBJ2-7, the CDR3 gives the full variable domain: EPEVTQTPSHQVTQMGQEVILRCVPISNHLYFYWYRQILGQKVEFLVSFYNNEISEKSEIFDDQFSVERPDGSNFTLKIRSTKLEDSAMYFCATREGQVAYEQYFGPGTRLTVT.

This clonotype has only a few counts. The chain couples TRBV12-3 or TRBV12-4 to TRBJ2-7, with D possibly matching TRBD1 (8 bases). V shed 2 bases and J shed 9 bases, with 17 bases lying between them. The CDR3 is 14 residues long. The CDR3 DNA sequence: TGTGCCAGCAGTTTAAGCGGGACAGGCTACAGGCAGTACTTC. Its protein is CASSLSGTGYRQYF.

This clonotype was observed at least ten times. V is TRBV13 and J is TRBJ2-7; the match to TRBD2 covers 8 bases. The CDR3 runs 15 residues. The trim removed 5 bases at V and 3 bases at J, leaving 9 bases unmatched. Germline V lookup: CDR1 PRHDT, CDR2 FYEKMQ (reference sequence). The CDR3 DNA reads as TGTGCCAGCAGCCTGACTAGCGCCCCCGTCTACGAGCAGTACTTC. The encoded protein is CASSLTSAPVYEQYF.

On this clonotype itself: A much more abundant neighbour one base away suggests this may be a read error. The chain is built from TRBV11-3 and TRBJ1-5, with a possible D match to TRBD1 (6 bases). Germline V gene sequence: CDR1 SGHNT, CDR2 YENEEA. The ends were cut back, 5 bases at V and 7 bases at J, with 30 bases in the middle. This CDR3 comprises 19 residues. DNA of the CDR3: TGTGCCAGCAGCCCAGCTTTTGGGCGGACAGAGCTTTACAAGCAGCCCCAGCATTTT. Translated: CASSPAFGRTELYKQPQHF.

This clonotype was recorded at least ten times. In nucleotides, the CDR3 is TGTGCCAGCAGTGAAAGTATGCTAGCGGGAGGCTACTCCTACAATGAGCAGTTCTTC. Protein sequence: CASSESMLAGGYSYNEQFF. This sequence joins TRBV2 and TRBJ2-1, with TRBD2 matching over 11 bases. The germline V gene has CDR1 SNHLY and CDR2 FYNNEI. This CDR3 contains 19 residues. Trimming at V came to 2 bases and at J to 0 bases, leaving 9 bases not matched to a gene. The variable domain in full, completed from reference TRBV2 and TRBJ2-1, reads EPEVTQTPSHQVTQMGQEVILRCVPISNHLYFYWYRQILGQKVEFLVSFYNNEISEKSEIFDDQFSVERPDGSNFTLKIRSTKLEDSAMYFCASSESMLAGGYSYNEQFFGPGTRLTVL.

In its sample, this clonotype was seen a few times. V gene TRBV19 combines with J gene TRBJ2-7; 8 nucleotides match TRBD1. The germline V gene has CDR1 LNHDA and CDR2 SQIVND (reference sequence). The CDR3 is 14 residues long. Trimming removed 5 bases from V and 2 bases from J; junction bases left unmatched: 5. CDR3 sequence: CASSVDRATYEQYF. CDR3 sequence (DNA): TGTGCCAGTAGTGTGGACAGGGCCACCTACGAGCAGTACTTC. Full variable domain (outside the CDR3, taken from reference TRBV19 and TRBJ2-7): DGGITQSPKYLFRKEGQNVTLSCEQNLNHDAMYWYRQDPGQGLRLIYYSQIVNDFQKGDIAEGYSVSREKKESFPLTVTSAQKNPTAFYLCASSVDRATYEQYFGPGTRLTVT.